This T cell receptor (beta chain) was sequenced in a study of T cells in Graves' hyperthyroidism and ophthalmopathy. This clonotype was recorded at least ten times. Trimming removed 4 bases from V and 1 base from J, with 10 bases in between. Germline V gives CDR1 SQVTM, CDR2 ANQGSEA. The CDR3 loop spans 13 amino acids. Diagnostic decisions used clinical symptoms, serum thyroxine and TRAb, thyroid ultrasound and orbital computed tomography. From RNA transcripts, TCR beta CDR3 regions were amplified. Primed by the HTBI set, a first-round RT-PCR was run on the TCR CDR3. TCRdb reprocessed the multiplex PCR reads with MiXCR, giving one entry per CDR3 protein. The sample contains roughly 570,000 distinct CDR3 sequences, 35% to 55% of which appear only once.

V usage is TRBV29-1 and J usage is TRBJ1-2, with D perhaps matching TRBD1 (6 bases). This clonotype originated in a woman aged 18-35 years with Graves' hyperthyroidism. Sequenced input: peripheral blood or thyroid tissue (not recorded which). In DNA, the CDR3 is TGCAGCGTTGGAACAGGGTTTAACTATGGCTACACCTTC. Its protein is CSVGTGFNYGYTF.